A single T cell receptor (beta chain) is shown here with its context. Its recognized antigen is unknown. No base quality values were provided; no much bigger clone lies one nucleotide off. The cohort was made up of 650 to 700 healthy bone marrow donors. All cohort members were sampled while nominally healthy, although unrecorded immune exposures were likely present. The donor was CMV seropositive and was included in the group of 250 to 300 seropositive cohort members. A peripheral blood sample was collected from each donor, and TCR beta sequencing was performed on peripheral blood mononuclear cells. The Qiagen DNeasy Blood Extraction Kit was used to extract genomic DNA from the blood cell samples. The data were taken from a study of cytomegalovirus exposure and HLA in healthy donors (dated by TCRdb to 2016 to 2017). Notes on the research overall: An earlier analysis of several hundred of the donors reported approximately 260 Gb of sequence data and 90 million to 120 million unique TCR beta sequences obtained from around 170 million T cells. Roughly 300 gigabases of sequencing data and roughly 80 million unique TCR sequences made up an early release that covered several hundred HLA-typed donors. The genetic ancestry cluster associated with self-reported Caucasian donors included about 84% of the roughly 400 genotyped donors. The study aimed to test whether signatures of past pathogen exposure could be identified by cataloging public T cell receptors. The T cell repertoires of several hundred subjects were profiled by immunosequencing and related to cytomegalovirus serostatus. Along with the approximately 600-subject first cohort, a separate validation cohort of 120 different subjects was used. The study combined high-throughput TCR immunosequencing, statistical association of individual TCRs with disease status, and machine learning to predict cytomegalovirus infection status. A later analysis re-analyzed previously published TCR beta repertoires from hundreds of donors and added high-resolution HLA genotyping to study TCR occurrence patterns. Rather than drawing on any new phenotypic data, the later analysis identified candidate immune exposures from TCR beta sequences and the way those sequences occurred across donors. An earlier analysis of approximately 640 of the donors applied high-throughput TCR beta sequencing to assess whether each TCR beta V gene segment acted as functional or pseudogenic. Donor age, sex, ethnicity and CMV serostatus were collected together with the repertoire data. A later genetic analysis took genome-wide SNP genotypes for 398 of the 666 donors and used that subset as a discovery cohort. Every repertoire in the discovery cohort had been generated on one and the same sequencing platform. HLA typing included class I and class II loci at four-digit resolution. Typing coverage differed by locus: A, B, C, DRB1 and DQB1 were typed in about 629-640 donors, DQA1 in 500 to 550, DPA1 in 600 to 610, and DPB1 in about 450. Several DR-DQ haplotypes were handled as single units for association and clustering because linkage in the cohort was strong. Across 398 genotyped donors of the cohort, an average of roughly 250,000 unique TCR beta nucleotide sequences per donor were sequenced, and 15% to 20% of those sequences were non-productive. General study outcomes and caveats: A later analysis reported that several top co-occurrence clusters appeared linked to parvovirus B19, influenza, CMV and Epstein-Barr virus. The authors suggested that the approach could potentially be extended to other disease states and immunological phenotypes. A few of the identified cytomegalovirus-associated TCR beta chains were confirmed in vitro to be specific for cytomegalovirus antigens. While some public TCRs were present in many individuals, most TCR sequences turned up only very rarely across donors. Immune exposure information for the cohort was limited to CMV serostatus. Compared with equally common non-associated chains, HLA-associated TCR beta chains in a later analysis were more clonally expanded and had lower generation probabilities. The classifier was reported to diagnose cytomegalovirus status with high specificity and sensitivity in both the original and validation cohorts. The sequencing pipeline was judged likely to have produced a cluster of highly shared sequence variants as a technical artifact. A later analysis found that most CMV-associated TCR beta chains appeared HLA-restricted, with HLA associations seemingly driven largely by CMV exposure. In an earlier analysis of a few hundred of the donors, most TCR beta V segments were observed in productive rearrangements about 87% or about 30% of the time, broadly matching IMGT annotations. The earlier analysis of almost 600 of the donors excluded seventeen rarely observed V segments, including chromosome 9 orphons, because counts were too low. In a later analysis, the rate of TCR association differed among HLA loci, with DRB1 alleles having the most associated TCRs and HLA-C alleles having the fewest. Strong co-occurrence of HLA alleles, especially DR and DQ, made assigning TCR associations to individual alleles difficult. HLA typing was unavailable for some donors at each locus, so association tests used only the typed subset. The study listed 150 to 200 TCR beta chains as associated with cytomegalovirus. This cohort had only TCR beta chains sequenced, and the lack of alpha or paired-chain data limited which features could be detected. A further reported finding was that TCR beta sequences accurately predicted the HLA-A and HLA-B alleles for most subjects in the first cohort. A later genetic analysis associated a missense DCLRE1C variant with V-gene and J-gene trimming of TCR beta chains, and an independent cohort replicated the association. Linkage disequilibrium might explain the correlated functional status among segregating V segments, but an unknown experimental factor could not be excluded. The presence/absence analyses assumed that sequencing depth was roughly uniform across donors, and that assumption may not be true. According to a later genetic analysis, donors in an Asian-associated ancestry cluster had fewer N-insertions in productive TCRs than the approximately 700-donor mean. In a later analysis, some 18,000 TCR beta sequences were associated with specific HLA alleles at a false discovery rate of 0.05.

The method was the immunoSEQ multiplex PCR assay. A mixture of 60 forward primers for TCR Vbeta segments and 13 reverse primers for TCR Jbeta segments was used in the multiplex PCR. The CDR3 region of rearranged TCR beta genes was amplified from genomic DNA by a multiplex PCR assay. On the Illumina HiSeq System, the amplified TCR beta libraries were sequenced as 87-base-pair reads. Processing in the source paper ran as follows. A later analysis tallied around 80 million unique TCR beta chains across the 666 repertoires, and approximately 11 million of those chains were shared by two or more donors. Raw reads were error-corrected and collapsed into unique sequences by a nearest-neighbor algorithm in which closely related sequences were merged to remove PCR and sequencing errors. To assign V, D and J gene segments, CDR3 sequences were aligned to IMGT reference sequences. Each retained sequence needed at least a six-nucleotide match to both a V gene segment and a J gene segment. A rearrangement was called productive if the CDR3 had no stop codons and remained in frame with V and J, and every other rearrangement was called non-productive. Following IMGT convention, CDR3 was defined as the stretch from the second conserved V-encoded cysteine up to the conserved J-encoded phenylalanine. The earlier analysis of a few hundred of the donors excluded any sequence lacking an unambiguous match to a single V gene segment. An earlier analysis of 587 of the donors classified V segments as functional when productive rearrangements were above 56.7% and as segregating when the standard deviation between donors was above 5%. A statistical classification framework was built for diagnosing cytomegalovirus status from the catalog of TCR beta chain sequences. In a later analysis, TCR nucleotide sequences were compared against IMGT/GENE-DB human TR gene sequences so that V and J genes could be assigned. A later analysis assigned CDR3 sequences and most-parsimonious VDJ recombination scenarios with the TCRdist pipeline. In a later analysis, each TCR beta chain was defined by its CDR3 amino acid sequence together with its V-gene family, and reads lacking a unique V-gene family were excluded. As a way to deal with suspected cross-contamination and a sequencing artifact, a later analysis dropped over 550 nucleotide sequences that were highly shared and had low generation probability. A later analysis calculated a clonal expansion index for each public chain from normalized within-repertoire ranks of inferred template counts. A later analysis computed generation probabilities with a VDJ recombination model fitted to out-of-frame rearrangements, and checked the results against IGoR. In a later analysis, hypergeometric tests were used to score TCR-TCR, TCR-HLA and TCR-CMV co-occurrence, with a repertoire-size bias correction applied to TCR pairs. In a later analysis, false discovery rates were estimated by permuting HLA or CMV assignments 20 times. In a later analysis, co-occurring TCRs were grouped using DBSCAN, with TCRdist sequence similarity added in when clustering inside HLA-allele-positive subsets. Repertoires with fewer than 30,000 or more than 120,000 public chains, plus five repertoires with anomalous nucleotide sharing, were excluded from co-occurrence clustering. Entries here come from immuneACCESS through TCRdb and include only in-frame sequences with V and J called. Some clones fail to appear in such tables; in the studies checked, an unresolved V gene covers under half of the shortfall, and the cause of the remainder is unknown. The V and J calls and clone size are taken from that table; D and trimming were inferred from the DNA. The table for this sample lists fewer than 250,000 clones; about 85% of them were counted only once. The ten largest clones represent more than 8.5% of the sample.

The sequence was obtained from a woman aged 45 to 65 in good health and CMV-seropositive. The specimen was PBMCs.

The CDR3 is CASSQDQGAGANVLTF. At the DNA level, the sequence is TGTGCCAGCAGCCAAGATCAAGGGGCTGGGGCCAACGTCCTGACTTTC. Rearrangement joined TRBV14 to TRBJ2-6, and the D gene may be TRBD1, 5 bases matching. Trimming at the junction amounts to 0 bases on V and 2 bases on J, and the germline ends lie 8 bases apart. The germline V gene encodes CDR1 SGHDN and CDR2 FVKESK. Counted from cysteine to phenylalanine, this CDR3 has 16 amino acids. Solely the CDR3 DNA is kept, with 48 bases framed from the first base.